The T cell receptor (beta chain) under discussion was sequenced for a study of identical twins. Comment on this clonotype: Its antigen is as yet unknown. The junction departs from the called germline gene at one end, perhaps through a read error.

General study findings and limits: The study drew conclusions from cross-sectional statistical analysis, not from following the same donors. An excess of low generation probability was shown by twin-shared out-of-frame alpha sequences.

Healthy Caucasians provided all donations. Each cDNA held unique molecular identifiers, and template switching gave it a universal primer site. MiXCR was run by TCRdb on the 5' RACE reads, yielding one entry per CDR3 protein. The sample has around 1.7 million distinct CDR3 sequences; less than 40% are singletons. The CDR3 length is 15 residues. Germline CDR1 reads SGHRS; CDR2 reads YFSETQ. The chain couples TRBV5-1 to TRBJ1-2, with unresolved D. The TCR comes from a newborn girl in good health. Sequencing was performed on cord blood. The CDR3 sequence: CASSLEARLNYGCTF. The CDR3 coding sequence is TGCGCCAGCAGCTTGGAGGCCAGGCTTAACTATGGCTGCACCTTC.